Listed here is a single T cell receptor (beta chain). The data belong to a study of blood T cell repertoires in COVID-19. About the study: The study drew acute and convalescent COVID-19 samples from the United States, Italy and Spain. The cDNA or gDNA used as material had been derived from T cells, B-cell-depleted T cells, or PBMCs.

Per the authors' pipeline: Amplifying reference gene primers gave estimates of nucleated cell counts. TCRdb keeps only in-frame clones here, not all; method: immunoSEQ multiplex PCR. V, J and clone size reflect that table, while D and trimming were determined from the DNA. The sample contains tens of thousands of clones, 75% to 90% of which appear only once. The ends lost 8 bases at V and 5 bases at J; junction bases unmatched: 8. Germline CDR1 reads MNHEY; CDR2 reads SVGAGI. The CDR3 extends over 14 amino acids. The sequencing sample was made of peripheral blood. The chain is built from TRBV6-5 and TRBJ1-1, with 10 nucleotides matching TRBD1. This TCR came from a woman in her forties or fifties with active COVID-19. The CDR3 region is CASWGTGVGTEAFF. CDR3 DNA: TGTGCCAGCTGGGGGACAGGGGTAGGAACTGAAGCTTTCTTT.